Listed below are T cell receptor beta chains from one sample, sequenced in a study of T cell responses to AZD1222 COVID-19 vaccine. Clones were sequenced by immunoSEQ multiplex PCR, and TCRdb holds only the in-frame ones, with some missing. The profile shows 80,000 or so clones, around nine tenths of them singletons. This material consisted of peripheral blood, taken on day 0 of MenACWY control vaccination. The receptors stem from an adult in good health. Each CDR3 is given with its conserved first and last residue. A D gene is named only where the DNA matches it firmly. Clone size is stated in some rows and not others, as once, few, many or a class when expanded.

V: TRBV5-1
size: -
J: TRBJ2-2
D: -
CDR3: CASSSETSNTGELFF
DNA: TGCGCCAGCAGCTCAGAGACTAGTAACACCGGGGAGCTGTTTTTT

V: TRBV27
size: -
J: TRBJ2-1
D: TRBD2
CDR3: CASSLSPSGLTKGNNEQFF
DNA: TGTGCCAGCAGTTTATCCCCTAGCGGGTTAACGAAGGGGAATAATGAGCAGTTCTTC

V: TRBV20-1
size: -
J: TRBJ1-5
D: TRBD1
CDR3: CSASFGTGFSQPQHF
DNA: TGCAGTGCTAGTTTCGGGACAGGGTTTAGTCAGCCCCAGCATTTT

V: TRBV3-1/TRBV3-2
size: -
J: TRBJ1-6
D: TRBD1
CDR3: CASSQGRTGEGSPLHF
DNA: TGTGCCAGCAGCCAAGGAAGGACAGGGGAGGGTTCACCCCTCCACTTT

V: TRBV28
size: -
J: TRBJ1-5
D: TRBD1
CDR3: CASSLLTGGRQPQHF
DNA: TGTGCCAGCAGTTTATTAACAGGGGGCCGGCAGCCCCAGCATTTT

V: TRBV11-2
size: -
J: TRBJ1-1
D: TRBD1
CDR3: CASSSQTGWAFF
DNA: TGTGCCAGCAGCTCCCAGACAGGGTGGGCTTTCTTT

V: TRBV29-1
size: once
J: TRBJ2-1
D: TRBD2
CDR3: CRAGVGNEQFF
DNA: TGCAGAGCGGGAGTTGGGAATGAGCAGTTCTTC

V: TRBV11-2
size: -
J: TRBJ1-3
D: TRBD1
CDR3: CASSLGDRGNTIYF
DNA: TGTGCCAGCAGCTTAGGGGACAGAGGAAACACCATATATTTT

V: TRBV3-1/TRBV3-2
size: -
J: TRBJ2-5
D: -
CDR3: CASSQEGRGTQYF
DNA: TGTGCCAGCAGCCAAGAGGGACGAGGGACCCAGTACTTC

V: TRBV10-3
size: -
J: TRBJ2-3
D: TRBD1
CDR3: CAIMTGGHGTDTQYF
DNA: TGTGCCATCATGACAGGGGGCCACGGGACAGATACGCAGTATTTT

V: TRBV11-3
size: few
J: TRBJ2-5
D: -
CDR3: CASSWTAQETQYF
DNA: TGTGCCAGCAGCTGGACAGCCCAAGAGACCCAGTACTTC

V: TRBV9
size: -
J: TRBJ1-4
D: -
CDR3: CASTSSVWGAPNEKLFF
DNA: TGTGCCAGCACCTCCTCCGTGTGGGGGGCACCTAATGAAAAACTGTTTTTT

V: TRBV6-1
size: -
J: TRBJ2-6
D: TRBD1
CDR3: CASSGSLGDRKGVLTF
DNA: TGTGCCAGCAGTGGCAGTCTCGGGGACAGGAAGGGCGTCCTGACTTTC

V: TRBV2
size: -
J: TRBJ1-1
D: -
CDR3: CASSAGPTMNTEAFF
DNA: TGTGCCAGCAGTGCCGGGCCTACCATGAACACTGAAGCTTTCTTT

V: TRBV7-2
size: -
J: TRBJ1-3
D: TRBD1
CDR3: CASSGQGDSGNTIYF
DNA: TGTGCCAGCAGCGGACAGGGAGACTCTGGAAACACCATATATTTT

V: TRBV5-1
size: -
J: TRBJ2-7
D: TRBD1
CDR3: CASEPGQGFGEQYF
DNA: TGCGCCAGCGAACCGGGACAGGGGTTTGGCGAGCAGTACTTC

V: TRBV3-1/TRBV3-2
size: -
J: TRBJ1-1
D: TRBD1
CDR3: CASSRTGTGGTEAFF
DNA: TGTGCCAGCAGCCGCACCGGGACAGGGGGCACTGAAGCTTTCTTT

V: TRBV3-1/TRBV3-2
size: -
J: TRBJ1-1
D: -
CDR3: CASSQGNTEAFF
DNA: TGTGCCAGCAGCCAGGGGAACACTGAAGCTTTCTTT

V: TRBV2
size: -
J: TRBJ2-5
D: TRBD1
CDR3: CASSERTGGSGTQYF
DNA: TGTGCCAGCAGCGAGAGGACAGGGGGCTCGGGGACCCAGTACTTC

V: TRBV30
size: -
J: TRBJ2-1
D: TRBD1
CDR3: CAWTGTASYNEQFF
DNA: TGTGCCTGGACCGGGACAGCCTCCTACAATGAGCAGTTCTTC

V: TRBV7-6
size: -
J: TRBJ2-3
D: -
CDR3: CASSLVQDRPDTQYF
DNA: TGTGCCAGCAGCTTAGTCCAGGACCGGCCAGATACGCAGTATTTT

V: TRBV6-1
size: -
J: TRBJ2-6
D: -
CDR3: CASSEAEEGSGANVLTF
DNA: TGTGCCAGCAGTGAAGCGGAAGAGGGTTCCGGGGCCAACGTCCTGACTTTC

V: TRBV10-3
size: -
J: TRBJ2-7
D: TRBD1
CDR3: CAISLQGGQGTYEQYF
DNA: TGTGCCATCAGTCTTCAAGGGGGACAGGGCACCTACGAGCAGTACTTC

V: TRBV11-2
size: once
J: TRBJ2-1
D: TRBD2
CDR3: CASSRTLGRTNNEQFF
DNA: TGTGCCAGCAGCCGCACCCTCGGGAGGACTAACAATGAGCAGTTCTTC

V: TRBV11-2
size: -
J: TRBJ2-5
D: -
CDR3: CASSLVPGKQETQYF
DNA: TGTGCCAGCAGCTTAGTCCCGGGAAAACAAGAGACCCAGTACTTC

V: TRBV27
size: -
J: TRBJ1-6
D: -
CDR3: CASGRDSPLHF
DNA: TGTGCCAGCGGACGGGATTCACCCCTCCACTTT

V: TRBV5-1
size: -
J: TRBJ2-7
D: TRBD2
CDR3: CASSPAGTSGRAYEQYF
DNA: TGCGCCAGCAGCCCTGCCGGGACTAGCGGGAGGGCCTACGAGCAGTACTTC

V: TRBV7-9
size: -
J: TRBJ1-1
D: -
CDR3: CASSAGPRPEAFF
DNA: TGTGCCAGCAGCGCCGGGCCGCGACCTGAAGCTTTCTTT

V: TRBV4-3
size: -
J: TRBJ2-7
D: TRBD1
CDR3: CASSQETGAVEQYF
DNA: TGCGCCAGCAGCCAAGAGACAGGGGCGGTGGAGCAGTACTTC

V: TRBV4-1
size: -
J: TRBJ2-2
D: TRBD2
CDR3: CASSLLAGGRNTGELFF
DNA: TGCGCCAGCAGCCTACTAGCGGGAGGACGAAACACCGGGGAGCTGTTTTTT

V: TRBV6-5
size: -
J: TRBJ1-3
D: -
CDR3: CASSWRDTIYF
DNA: TGTGCCAGCAGTTGGAGGGACACCATATATTTT

V: TRBV6-2/TRBV6-3
size: -
J: TRBJ2-3
D: TRBD2
CDR3: CASSYSLRTRSTDTQYF
DNA: TGTGCCAGCAGTTACTCGCTCCGGACTAGGTCCACAGATACGCAGTATTTT

V: TRBV19
size: -
J: TRBJ2-2
D: -
CDR3: CASSIGSRATGELFF
DNA: TGTGCCAGTAGTATAGGTAGCCGGGCCACCGGGGAGCTGTTTTTT

V: TRBV7-8
size: -
J: TRBJ1-3
D: -
CDR3: CASSLGAAGNTIYF
DNA: TGTGCCAGCAGCTTAGGAGCAGCTGGAAACACCATATATTTT

V: TRBV2
size: -
J: TRBJ1-5
D: -
CDR3: CASSVGGGRVQPQHF
DNA: TGTGCCAGCAGTGTTGGCGGGGGTCGGGTGCAGCCCCAGCATTTT

V: TRBV20-1
size: -
J: TRBJ1-1
D: -
CDR3: CSASAGFMNTEAFF
DNA: TGCAGTGCTAGTGCGGGATTCATGAACACTGAAGCTTTCTTT

V: TRBV2
size: -
J: TRBJ1-5
D: -
CDR3: CASSSRVSNQPQHF
DNA: TGTGCCAGCAGTTCCAGGGTTAGCAATCAGCCCCAGCATTTT

V: TRBV19
size: -
J: TRBJ1-6
D: -
CDR3: CASTWGAGSPLHF
DNA: TGTGCCAGTACCTGGGGGGCCGGCTCACCCCTCCACTTT

V: TRBV20-1
size: -
J: TRBJ2-7
D: -
CDR3: CSARGGREQYF
DNA: TGCAGTGCAAGGGGGGGCCGTGAGCAGTACTTC

V: TRBV27
size: few
J: TRBJ2-4
D: TRBD1
CDR3: CASSSPGQGMFKNIQYF
DNA: TGTGCCAGCAGTTCACCGGGACAGGGAATGTTCAAAAACATTCAGTACTTC

V: TRBV12-3/TRBV12-4
size: -
J: TRBJ2-7
D: -
CDR3: CASSPLGVEQYF
DNA: TGTGCCAGCAGTCCCCTCGGTGTCGAGCAGTACTTC

V: TRBV6-5
size: -
J: TRBJ1-2
D: -
CDR3: CASSSRVSPKGYTF
DNA: TGTGCCAGCAGTTCACGAGTATCCCCTAAAGGCTACACCTTC

V: TRBV5-6
size: -
J: TRBJ2-1
D: -
CDR3: CASSFRDNLNEQFF
DNA: TGTGCCAGCAGCTTCAGGGATAACCTCAATGAGCAGTTCTTC

V: TRBV5-4
size: -
J: TRBJ1-6
D: TRBD1
CDR3: CASTSAGTVDSPLHF
DNA: TGTGCCAGCACTTCCGCGGGGACAGTCGATTCACCCCTCCACTTT

V: TRBV7-8
size: once
J: TRBJ2-5
D: -
CDR3: CASTPLRGGFGTQYF
DNA: TGTGCCAGCACCCCCCTCCGGGGCGGCTTTGGGACCCAGTACTTC

V: TRBV5-1
size: -
J: TRBJ2-1
D: TRBD2
CDR3: CASGLGTSLFEEQFF
DNA: TGCGCCAGCGGGCTTGGGACTAGCCTATTCGAGGAGCAGTTCTTC

V: TRBV28
size: -
J: TRBJ2-7
D: -
CDR3: CASSYYSGGYEQYF
DNA: TGTGCCAGCAGTTATTATTCGGGCGGCTACGAGCAGTACTTC

V: TRBV5-4
size: -
J: TRBJ1-1
D: -
CDR3: CASSLEASSEAFF
DNA: TGTGCCAGCAGCTTGGAAGCGTCTTCTGAAGCTTTCTTT

V: TRBV15
size: -
J: TRBJ2-1
D: -
CDR3: CATSRDLSTGRYNEQFF
DNA: TGTGCCACCAGCAGAGATCTCTCGACGGGCCGGTACAATGAGCAGTTCTTC

V: TRBV10-1
size: -
J: TRBJ2-3
D: TRBD1
CDR3: CASSSQGSGTDTQYF
DNA: TGCGCCAGCAGCTCACAGGGGTCGGGCACAGATACGCAGTATTTT

V: TRBV18
size: -
J: TRBJ2-7
D: TRBD2
CDR3: CASSPPGTSGSSYEQYF
DNA: TGTGCCAGCTCACCCCCTGGGACTAGCGGGAGTTCCTACGAGCAGTACTTC

V: TRBV5-8
size: -
J: TRBJ2-5
D: TRBD2
CDR3: CASSFGTSGQETQYF
DNA: TGTGCCAGCAGCTTTGGGACTAGCGGACAAGAGACCCAGTACTTC

V: TRBV2
size: once
J: TRBJ1-1
D: -
CDR3: CASSPARGTEAFF
DNA: TGTGCCAGCAGCCCCGCCAGGGGCACTGAAGCTTTCTTT

V: TRBV5-4
size: -
J: TRBJ1-1
D: -
CDR3: CASSEGDRTEAFF
DNA: TGTGCCAGCAGTGAGGGAGACCGGACTGAAGCTTTCTTT

V: TRBV30
size: -
J: TRBJ1-1
D: -
CDR3: CAWSVSRQMNTEAFF
DNA: TGTGCCTGGAGTGTCTCCAGGCAGATGAACACTGAAGCTTTCTTT